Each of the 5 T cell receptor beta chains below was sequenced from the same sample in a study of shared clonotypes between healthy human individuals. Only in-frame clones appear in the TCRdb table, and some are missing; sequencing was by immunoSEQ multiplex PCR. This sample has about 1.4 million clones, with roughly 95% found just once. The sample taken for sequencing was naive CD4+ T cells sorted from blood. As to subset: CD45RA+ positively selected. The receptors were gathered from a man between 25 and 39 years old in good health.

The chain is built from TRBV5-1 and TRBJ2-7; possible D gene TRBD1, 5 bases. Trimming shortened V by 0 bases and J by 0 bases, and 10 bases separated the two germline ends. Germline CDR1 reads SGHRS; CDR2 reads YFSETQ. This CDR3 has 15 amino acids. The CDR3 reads CASSLDTTASYEQYF. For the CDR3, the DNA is TGCGCCAGCAGCTTGGATACGACAGCCTCCTACGAGCAGTACTTC.

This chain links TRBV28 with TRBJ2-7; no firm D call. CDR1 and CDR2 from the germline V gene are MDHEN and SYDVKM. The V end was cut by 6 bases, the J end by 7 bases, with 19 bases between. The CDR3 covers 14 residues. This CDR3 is CASSPDVQGREQYF. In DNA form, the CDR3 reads TGTGCCAGCAGCCCAGACGTCCAAGGGCGAGAGCAGTACTTC.

CDR3 DNA: TGTGCCAGCAGCTTGATGTTTGCGGGAGAGGAGCAGTTCTTC. Its translation: CASSLMFAGEEQFF. The chain couples TRBV7-3 to TRBJ2-1; 7 nucleotides line up with TRBD2. CDR1 and CDR2 from the germline V gene are SGHTA and FQGTGA. Unmatched junction bases numbered 9, after V lost 3 bases and J lost 10 bases. The CDR3 has 14 amino acids.

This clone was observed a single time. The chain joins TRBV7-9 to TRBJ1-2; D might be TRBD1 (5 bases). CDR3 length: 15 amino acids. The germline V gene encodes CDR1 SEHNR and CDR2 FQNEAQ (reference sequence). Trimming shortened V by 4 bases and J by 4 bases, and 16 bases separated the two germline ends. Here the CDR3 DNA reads TGTGCCAGCAGCTATAGGACGGGACCGGGCTATGGCTACACCTTC. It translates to CASSYRTGPGYGYTF. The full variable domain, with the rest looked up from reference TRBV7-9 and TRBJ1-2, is DTGVSQNPRHKITKRGQNVTFRCDPISEHNRLYWYRQTLGQGPEFLTYFQNEAQLEKSRLLSDRFSAERPKGSFSTLEIQRTEQGDSAMYLCASSYRTGPGYGYTFGSGTRLTVV.

CDR3 amino acids: CASRGFGDGGELFF. The CDR3, as DNA: TGTGCCAGTAGAGGGTTCGGGGACGGCGGGGAGCTGTTTTTT. The chain carries TRBV19 and TRBJ2-2; tentatively, D is TRBD1 or TRBD2 (5 bases each). The germline gives CDR1 LNHDA, CDR2 SQIVND (reference sequence). V dropped 6 bases and J dropped 7 bases, with 15 bases sitting between them. The CDR3 is made up of 14 amino acids.